These 16 T cell receptor beta chains were sequenced from one sample in a study of blood T cell repertoires in COVID-19. Data came from immunoSEQ multiplex PCR; TCRdb stores just in-frame clones and leaves some out. Here the sample spans 120,000 or so clones, around 83% being singletons. The material sequenced was peripheral blood. These receptors originate from a man at least 80 years old with active or convalescent COVID-19.

This chain uses TRBV28 with TRBJ2-3, with D perhaps TRBD2 (6 bases). Between the trimmed V and J ends, which lost 10 bases and 4 bases, there was a span of 15 bases. CDR1 is MDHEN and CDR2 is SYDVKM in the germline V gene. The CDR3 contains 13 residues. Here the CDR3 reads CAIMTRIADTQYF. CDR3 DNA: TGTGCCATCATGACTAGGATAGCAGATACGCAGTATTTT.

A note on this clone: Additional DNA sequences in this sample encode the identical CDR3. The rearrangement uses TRBV6-5 and TRBJ2-3; 8 bases line up with TRBD2. CDR3 length: 15 residues. Germline V CDR1 and CDR2: MNHEY, SVGAGI. The V gene end was trimmed by 6 bases and the J gene end by 0 bases; junction bases not matched to a gene: 5. The chain's CDR3 is CASRNSGASTDTQYF. DNA of the CDR3: TGTGCCAGCAGAAATAGCGGGGCCAGCACAGATACGCAGTATTTT.

The rearrangement joins TRBV4-1 to TRBJ2-1; 9 bases agree with TRBD2. Germline V gene sequence: CDR1 MGHRA, CDR2 YSYEKL. The V gene end was trimmed by 1 base and the J gene end by 2 bases; junction bases not matched to a gene: 3. CDR3 length: 16 amino acids. In nucleotides, the CDR3 is TGCGCCAGCAGCCAAGCCGCTAGCGGGGCCTACAATGAGCAGTTCTTC. It is translated as CASSQAASGAYNEQFF.

V is TRBV28 and J is TRBJ1-1, with a weak D call TRBD1 (5 bases). V dropped 4 bases and J dropped 0 bases, with 9 bases sitting between them. CDR1 is MDHEN, CDR2 SYDVKM, per germline. The CDR3 is 14 amino acids. CDR3 region: CASSSQTVNTEAFF. The CDR3 nucleotides are TGTGCCAGCAGTTCACAGACAGTGAACACTGAAGCTTTCTTT.

This chain uses TRBV10-3 with TRBJ1-5, with 7 nucleotides matching TRBD1. The CDR3 length is 14 residues. Unmatched junction bases numbered 7, after V lost 8 bases and J lost 3 bases. The germline CDR1 and CDR2 sequences are ENHRY and SYGVKD. CDR3: CAIGLGQNNQPQHF. CDR3 bases: TGTGCCATCGGTTTGGGACAGAACAATCAGCCCCAGCATTTT.

This clone appeared many times. The chain combines TRBV5-5 with TRBJ2-2, with 7 nucleotides matching TRBD2. From germline, CDR1 is SGHKS and CDR2 YYEKEE (reference sequence). This CDR3 contains 15 residues. Trimming cost V 2 bases and J 2 bases; bases outside gene matches: 3. The CDR3 DNA follows: TGTGCCAGCAGCTTAGCGGGGCTAAACACCGGGGAGCTGTTTTTT. Its translation: CASSLAGLNTGELFF. The variable domain in full, completed from reference TRBV5-5 and TRBJ2-2, reads DAGVTQSPTHLIKTRGQQVTLRCSPISGHKSVSWYQQVLGQGPQFIFQYYEKEERGRGNFPDRFSARQFPNYSSELNVNALLLGDSALYLCASSLAGLNTGELFFGEGSRLTVL.

This chain joins TRBV29-1 and TRBJ1-1; 9 bases agree with TRBD1. CDR1 is SQVTM, CDR2 ANQGSEA, per germline. CDR3 length: 12 amino acids. The J segment lost 5 bases and the V segment lost 5 bases, leaving 3 bases of the junction unmatched. CDR3 coding DNA: TGCAGCGTTAACAGGGGGCCAACTGAAGCTTTCTTT. Protein product: CSVNRGPTEAFF.

The V gene is TRBV5-1, the J gene TRBJ2-7; 8 nucleotides agree with TRBD1. The CDR3 is 14 amino acids. Trimming cost V 5 bases and J 4 bases; bases outside gene matches: 8. Germline V lookup: CDR1 SGHRS, CDR2 YFSETQ. CDR3 loop: CASSSGTGVYEQYF. CDR3 nucleotides: TGCGCCAGCAGTTCCGGGACAGGTGTGTACGAGCAGTACTTC.

CDR3 DNA sequence: TGTGCCAGCAGTGAATTGGGCAGGGAAGATGGCTACACCTTC. This encodes CASSELGREDGYTF. The V gene is TRBV2, the J gene TRBJ1-2; perhaps TRBD1 as D (5 bases). The CDR3 runs 14 residues. V was pared by 2 bases and J by 6 bases, with 13 bases between. Germline V gene sequence: CDR1 SNHLY, CDR2 FYNNEI.

The chain links TRBV18 to TRBJ2-2, with a possible D match to TRBD1 (6 bases). Germline values: CDR1 KGHSH, CDR2 LQKENI. CDR3 size: 15 residues. Between the trimmed V and J ends, which lost 0 bases and 7 bases, there was a span of 12 bases. CDR3 sequence (DNA): TGTGCCAGCTCACCACCGGCAGGGGCTGACGGGGAGCTGTTTTTT. It translates to CASSPPAGADGELFF.

The chain couples TRBV7-8 to TRBJ2-5; weak D call: TRBD1 (6 bases). The germline V gene encodes CDR1 SGHVS and CDR2 FQNEAQ. The length of the CDR3 is 13 residues. V was pared by 3 bases and J by 4 bases, with 9 bases between. For the CDR3, the DNA is TGTGCCAGCAGCTTGGGGGCCGTAGAGACCCAGTACTTC. As protein: CASSLGAVETQYF.

The V gene is TRBV4-3, the J gene TRBJ1-2, with TRBD1 identical over 12 bases. The V gene end was trimmed by 2 bases and the J gene end by 8 bases; junction bases not matched to a gene: 9. CDR3 length: 16 residues. The germline gives CDR1 LGHNA, CDR2 YSLEER. CDR3 loop: CASSQYRWGQGAGYTF. The CDR3 DNA reads as TGCGCCAGCAGCCAATACCGCTGGGGACAGGGGGCCGGCTACACCTTC.

J is TRBJ1-1 and V is TRBV7-9, with a possible D match to TRBD1 (5 bases). Germline CDR1 SEHNR, CDR2 FQNEAQ (reference sequence). The V end was cut by 5 bases, the J end by 5 bases, with 15 bases between. CDR3 length: 14 amino acids. The CDR3 sequence is CASSPLGGGTEAFF. Here the CDR3 DNA reads TGTGCCAGCAGCCCCTTGGGGGGAGGAACTGAAGCTTTCTTT. Full variable domain (remainder filled in from reference TRBV7-9 and TRBJ1-1): DTGVSQNPRHKITKRGQNVTFRCDPISEHNRLYWYRQTLGQGPEFLTYFQNEAQLEKSRLLSDRFSAERPKGSFSTLEIQRTEQGDSAMYLCASSPLGGGTEAFFGQGTRLTVV.

This chain links TRBV5-1 with TRBJ2-3, with D tentatively TRBD1 (6 bases). The V gene's germline CDR1 is SGHRS and CDR2 YFSETQ. The germline V and J ends were trimmed by 0 bases and 1 base, with 9 bases remaining between them. CDR3 size: 15 residues. The CDR3 sequence: CASSLGTVGTDTQYF. CDR3 DNA sequence: TGCGCCAGCAGCTTGGGGACAGTTGGCACAGATACGCAGTATTTT.

The chain has TRBV29-1 and TRBJ2-7; the match to TRBD1 covers 8 bases. The CDR3 sequence is 13 residues long. With 6 bases clipped from V and 4 bases from J, the junction kept 8 bases outside the gene matches. The germline CDR1 and CDR2 sequences are SQVTM and ANQGSEA. CDR3 DNA sequence: TGCAGCGTGCAGGGCAGGGGGCCATACGAGCAGTACTTC. This gives the protein CSVQGRGPYEQYF.

The chain has TRBV10-3 and TRBJ2-3, with TRBD2 identical over 11 bases. With 8 bases clipped from V and 3 bases from J, the junction kept 4 bases outside the gene matches. Per germline, CDR1 ENHRY and CDR2 SYGVKD. The CDR3 totals 14 residues. The CDR3 sequence is CAISGTSGTDTQYF. The DNA of the CDR3 is TGTGCCATCTCGGGGACTAGCGGAACAGATACGCAGTATTTT.